Below are 10 T cell receptor beta chains sequenced from a single sample in a study of blood T cell repertoires in COVID-19. Clones were sequenced by immunoSEQ multiplex PCR, and TCRdb holds only the in-frame ones, with some missing. Of over 45,000 clones listed, around 83% are singletons. Sequencing input: peripheral blood. The receptors were sampled from a human donor in a cohort sampled during active COVID-19.

V is TRBV9 and J is TRBJ1-1; no definite D call. From germline, CDR1 is SGDLS and CDR2 YYNGEE. This CDR3 is built from 14 residues. Trimming removed 1 base at V and 8 bases at J, with 15 bases between. The CDR3 spells CASSVLGGLSEAFF. The CDR3 DNA follows: TGTGCCAGCAGCGTACTCGGAGGGCTCTCCGAAGCTTTCTTT.

The V and J genes are TRBV6-5 and TRBJ2-7; 7 bases map to TRBD1. This CDR3 has 13 residues. Per germline, CDR1 MNHEY and CDR2 SVGAGI. V was clipped by 7 bases and J by 6 bases; unmatched bases: 9. CDR3 nucleotide sequence: TGTGCCAGCAAGGGACAGCCTCAGGGCGAGCAGTACTTC. This codes for CASKGQPQGEQYF.

The chain is built from TRBV20-1 and TRBJ2-3; D is uncertain. Between the trimmed V and J ends, which lost 4 bases and 0 bases, there was a span of 2 bases. Germline lookup yields CDR1 DFQATT and CDR2 SNEGSKA (reference sequence). The CDR3 has 11 residues. The CDR3 coding sequence is TGCAGTGCTACAAGCACAGATACGCAGTATTTT. Translated: CSATSTDTQYF.

The V call is TRBV12-3 or TRBV12-4, the J call TRBJ2-2, with D perhaps matching TRBD1 (6 bases). This CDR3 region has 13 residues. V lost 6 bases to trimming and J lost 5 bases, with 10 bases between them. DNA of the CDR3: TGTGCCAGCAGACGGACAGTGACCGGGGAGCTGTTTTTT. Translated: CASRRTVTGELFF.

This clone appeared a single time. This rearrangement joins TRBV7-2 to TRBJ1-5, with unresolved D. The germline V and J ends were trimmed by 1 base and 2 bases, with 12 bases remaining between them. The V gene's germline CDR1 is SGHTA and CDR2 FQGNSA. The CDR3 runs to 16 residues. The CDR3 DNA is TGTGCCAGCAGCTTAGGTACGGGTTTGGGCAATCAGCCCCAGCATTTT. This sequence encodes CASSLGTGLGNQPQHF.

This rearrangement joins TRBV9 to TRBJ2-6, with D uncertain. The CDR3 totals 15 residues. Trimming stripped 1 base from V and 2 bases from J, with 7 bases between. The germline V gene encodes CDR1 SGDLS and CDR2 YYNGEE. The CDR3 reads CASSVQSAGANVLTF. The CDR3 DNA reads TGTGCCAGCAGCGTACAGTCAGCTGGGGCCAACGTCCTGACTTTC.

The chain is built from TRBV27 and TRBJ2-7; D might be TRBD2 (5 bases). This CDR3 is built from 13 residues. Trimming shortened V by 3 bases and J by 7 bases, and 13 bases separated the two germline ends. Germline CDR1 and CDR2: MNHEY and SMNVEV (reference sequence). CDR3 DNA: TGTGCCAGCAGTTTTCCGGGGAAGAGGGAGCAGTACTTC. It is translated as CASSFPGKREQYF.

The CDR3 bases are TGTGCCAGCAGCTTAACTCCTTCCTATAATTCACCCCTCCACTTT. Its protein is CASSLTPSYNSPLHF. V and J are TRBV7-3 and TRBJ1-6; the D is unclear. CDR1 is SGHTA and CDR2 is FQGTGA in the germline V gene. Trimming pared 0 bases from V and 1 base from J, leaving 4 bases between. This CDR3 is 15 amino acids long.

The gene calls are TRBV3-1 (or the pseudogene TRBV3-2) and TRBJ2-5, with 10 bases identical to TRBD2. The CDR3 contains 16 residues. Losses at the gene ends were 0 bases for V and 4 bases for J; bases not matched to a gene: 5. Germline lookup yields CDR1 LGHDT and CDR2 YNNKEL (reference sequence). The DNA for the CDR3 is TGTGCCAGCAGCCAAGATAAGCGGGGGGGCCTAGAGACCCAGTACTTC. It encodes CASSQDKRGGLETQYF.

The chain employs TRBV5-1 and TRBJ1-2; possible D gene TRBD1, 6 bases. The germline V gene encodes CDR1 SGHRS and CDR2 YFSETQ. This CDR3 contains 15 residues. The ends were cut back, 0 bases at V and 8 bases at J, with 17 bases in the middle. CDR3 loop: CASSLEGGGSRGYTF. CDR3 in DNA: TGCGCCAGCAGCTTGGAGGGGGGGGGATCGCGAGGCTACACCTTC.